The rows below give T cell receptor beta chains drawn from one sample of a study of T-cell memory formation after mild COVID-19. TCRdb re-analysed the 5' RACE reads in MiXCR, keeping a single row per CDR3 protein. Among over 450,000 distinct CDR3 sequences listed, roughly 22% were seen once. Source material: PBMCs or a T cell subset sorted from them (not recorded which). These receptors were obtained from an adult woman who had mild COVID-19 (a few samples of this study predate the infection). Cell type and time point are not known. CDR3s include the opening cysteine and the closing phenylalanine or tryptophan. The D gene is left open where the match is weak. Not all rows give a size; the values are once, few, many and, for expanded clones, a class.

J: TRBJ2-7; D: TRBD2; size: -; V: TRBV6-5; DNA: TGTGCCAGCAGTTACTCGACTAGCGTGGGGGGAGGCTACGAGCAGTACTTC; CDR3: CASSYSTSVGGGYEQYF
J: TRBJ2-3; D: -; size: -; V: TRBV7-2; DNA: TGTGCCAGCAGCTTAGAGATGGCAGATACGCAGTATTTT; CDR3: CASSLEMADTQYF
J: TRBJ2-1; D: -; size: -; V: TRBV4-2; DNA: TGTGCCAGCAGCCAAGAGGTAGCGGTTGACAATGAGCAGTTCTTC; CDR3: CASSQEVAVDNEQFF
J: TRBJ2-3; D: TRBD1; size: few; V: TRBV5-1; DNA: TGCGCCAGCAGCCCGGGACAGGGAAGGTCAGATACGCAGTATTTT; CDR3: CASSPGQGRSDTQYF
J: TRBJ2-7; D: TRBD2; size: -; V: TRBV4-3; DNA: TGCGCCAGCAGCCAAGATTGGGAGCGGGAGTTCGGCGAGCAGTACTTC; CDR3: CASSQDWEREFGEQYF
J: TRBJ1-5; D: -; size: -; V: TRBV12-3/TRBV12-4; DNA: TGTGCCAGCAGTCTCAAGCTGGGATATAGCAATCAGCCCCAGCATTTT; CDR3: CASSLKLGYSNQPQHF
J: TRBJ1-2; D: -; size: -; V: TRBV6-6; DNA: TGTGCCGCCGTAGACAAGGCAGCTAACTATGGCTACACCTTC; CDR3: CAAVDKAANYGYTF
J: TRBJ2-1; D: TRBD2; size: few; V: TRBV24-1; DNA: TGTGCCACCAGTGTCCCCCTAGCGGGAGGGTTAAATGAGCAGTTCTTC; CDR3: CATSVPLAGGLNEQFF
J: TRBJ1-2; D: -; size: few; V: TRBV4-1; DNA: TGCGCCAGCAGCCAAGCCGGATCTAACTATGGCTACACCTTC; CDR3: CASSQAGSNYGYTF
J: TRBJ2-2; D: TRBD2; size: -; V: TRBV20-1; DNA: TGCAGTGCCTTTTTAGCGGGGCGGGCGAACACCGGGGAGCTGTTTTTT; CDR3: CSAFLAGRANTGELFF
J: TRBJ2-7; D: -; size: -; V: TRBV7-2; DNA: TGTGCCAGCAGCTCGCTCCCTGGAGGAGACAGGCCCTACGAGCAGTACTTC; CDR3: CASSSLPGGDRPYEQYF
J: TRBJ2-2; D: -; size: -; V: TRBV4-1; DNA: TGCGCCAGCAGCCCCCCGCGGGGAGAGGGTCGGGACGGGGAGCTGTTTTTT; CDR3: CASSPPRGEGRDGELFF
J: TRBJ2-1; D: TRBD2; size: few; V: TRBV11-3; DNA: TGTGCCAGCGGAGGACTAGCGGGAGAGCATGGCTCCTACAATGAGCAGTTCTTC; CDR3: CASGGLAGEHGSYNEQFF
J: TRBJ2-1; D: -; size: few; V: TRBV18; DNA: TGTGCCAGCTCACCACCGGGGAACAATGAGCAGTTCTTC; CDR3: CASSPPGNNEQFF
J: TRBJ2-3; D: TRBD2; size: few; V: TRBV7-3; DNA: TGTGCCAGCAGTCCAGCGGGGTCTAGCACAGATACGCAGTATTTT; CDR3: CASSPAGSSTDTQYF
J: TRBJ1-2; D: -; size: -; V: TRBV18; DNA: TGTGCCAGCTCACCGGCCAGGGAGAACTATGGCTACACCTTC; CDR3: CASSPARENYGYTF